These 19 T cell receptor beta chains share one sample of origin, sequenced in a study of tumor-infiltrating lymphocytes in localized non-small cell lung cancer. Repertoires were generated with immunoSEQ multiplex PCR, while TCRdb's copy carries only in-frame clones and drops some. There are more than 20,000 clones in the sample; around 78% occur only once, and 5.5% to 7% lies in the top ten. The sequenced material came from lung tumor tissue. The receptor set was obtained from a human donor with non-small cell lung cancer.

The gene calls are TRBV15 and TRBJ2-3; possibly TRBD2 for D (5 bases). CDR3 length equals 15 residues. CDR1 and CDR2 (germline): LNHNV, YYDKDF (reference sequence). Trimming shortened V by 7 bases and J by 0 bases, and 14 bases separated the two germline ends. Here the CDR3 DNA reads TGTGCCACCAAACTAACTAGTACTAGCACAGATACGCAGTATTTT. Its translation: CATKLTSTSTDTQYF.

V gene TRBV5-1 combines with J gene TRBJ2-6; unclear D gene. In germline, CDR1 is SGHRS, CDR2 YFSETQ. The CDR3 extends over 16 amino acids. V was trimmed by 4 bases and J by 2 bases, leaving 13 bases between them. For the CDR3, the DNA is TGCGCCAGCAGCCAATCATCAGACCCTGGGGCCAACGTCCTGACTTTC. Amino acid sequence: CASSQSSDPGANVLTF.

This chain links TRBV11-3 with TRBJ2-5; D is perhaps TRBD2 (5 bases). CDR3 size: 14 residues. Trimming stripped 5 bases from V and 2 bases from J, with 12 bases between. Germline loops: CDR1 SGHNT, CDR2 YENEEA. In nucleotides, the CDR3 is TGTGCCAGCAGCGCACGGGGTCGTCAAGAGACCCAGTACTTC. Amino acids: CASSARGRQETQYF.

This chain links TRBV20-1 with TRBJ1-1; D call uncertain. This CDR3 spans 11 amino acids. Deletions cut 6 bases from V and 3 bases from J, with 8 bases between. Germline V gene lookup returns CDR1 DFQATT and CDR2 SNEGSKA (reference sequence). CDR3 region: CSAKGYTEAFF. Here the CDR3 DNA reads TGCAGTGCAAAAGGGTACACTGAAGCTTTCTTT.

V and J are TRBV6-6 and TRBJ2-5; D could derive from TRBD1 or TRBD2 (5 bases each). V lost 3 bases and J lost 3, with 11 bases in between. Germline loops: CDR1 MNHNY, CDR2 SVGAGI (reference sequence). This CDR3 region has 14 residues. The CDR3 here is CASSYSGTEETQYF. Here the CDR3 DNA reads TGTGCCAGCAGTTATTCTGGGACGGAAGAGACCCAGTACTTC.

The genes are TRBV10-3 and TRBJ2-1; TRBD2 agrees at 8 bases. From germline, CDR1 is ENHRY and CDR2 SYGVKD. The CDR3 runs to 16 residues. After removal of 2 bases from V and 8 bases from J, the junction contained 11 bases not matched to a gene. Here the CDR3 reads CAISEEVGGGIDEQFF. CDR3 bases: TGTGCCATCAGTGAGGAGGTCGGCGGGGGGATCGATGAGCAGTTCTTC.

The chain links TRBV13 to TRBJ2-1, with 10 bases identical to TRBD2. Germline CDR1 PRHDT, CDR2 FYEKMQ (reference sequence). The CDR3 is 15 amino acids. V was clipped by 5 bases and J by 8 bases; unmatched bases: 9. CDR3 sequence reads: CASSAPGTSADEQFF. The CDR3 DNA reads TGTGCCAGCAGCGCACCCGGGACTAGCGCAGATGAGCAGTTCTTC.

V is TRBV5-1 and J is TRBJ2-7; a weak D match, TRBD1 (6 bases). This CDR3 comprises 12 residues. The ends were cut back, 4 bases at V and 10 bases at J, with 15 bases in the middle. Looked up from germline, CDR1 is SGHRS and CDR2 is YFSETQ. The CDR3 loop reads CASSITGSGQYF. DNA for the CDR3: TGCGCCAGCAGCATTACAGGGTCAGGACAGTACTTC.

The chain employs TRBV4-3 and TRBJ1-2, with TRBD1 as a possible D gene (6 bases). Trimming removed 1 base from V and 2 bases from J, with 8 bases in between. Germline CDR1 reads LGHNA; CDR2 reads YSLEER. This CDR3 is 14 amino acids long. This CDR3 reads CASSQGTENYGYTF. For the CDR3, the DNA is TGCGCCAGCAGCCAAGGGACAGAGAACTATGGCTACACCTTC.

The rearrangement links TRBV7-2 to TRBJ1-2; unclear D gene. Trimming removed 1 base from V and 4 bases from J, with 16 bases in between. This CDR3 has 16 residues. CDR1 SGHTA and CDR2 FQGNSA come from the germline V gene. CDR3 in DNA: TGTGCCAGCAGCTTAGATAGCGGACGGAGGATCTATGGCTACACCTTC. It codes for CASSLDSGRRIYGYTF.

The chain carries TRBV19 and TRBJ1-1, with no clear D. With 6 bases removed from V and 0 bases from J, the gap between germline ends came to 14 bases. The CDR3 has 15 amino acids. The V gene's germline CDR1 is LNHDA and CDR2 SQIVND (reference sequence). The CDR3 region has the DNA TGTGCCAGTAGCCAAGACTCGTTCATGAACACTGAAGCTTTCTTT. Translated: CASSQDSFMNTEAFF.

The chain is built from TRBV11-2 and TRBJ2-2, with TRBD1 matching over 10 bases. This CDR3 is 14 amino acids long. Germline V CDR1 and CDR2: SGHAT, FQNNGV. After removal of 4 bases from V and 6 bases from J, the junction contained 2 bases not matched to a gene. In DNA form, the CDR3 reads TGTGCCAGCAGCTCGGACAGGGGGTCCGGGGAGCTGTTTTTT. Translating gives CASSSDRGSGELFF.

CDR3 nucleotides: TGTGCCATCAGTGAGTCTCGGTCTGCAACTAATGAAAAACTGTTTTTT. Encoded protein: CAISESRSATNEKLFF. The rearrangement joins TRBV10-3 to TRBJ1-4; the D is unclear. CDR3 size: 16 residues. The germline V gene has CDR1 ENHRY and CDR2 SYGVKD. The V end lost 0 bases, the J end lost 0 bases, and 8 bases lay between the germline ends.

This clone was seen more than once but under ten times. The rearrangement uses TRBV9 and TRBJ1-3; 8 bases fit TRBD1. The germline gives CDR1 SGDLS, CDR2 YYNGEE. Trimming took 3 bases from V and 2 from J; bases not matched to a gene: 4. This CDR3 region has 15 residues. CDR3 amino acids: CASSETGVAGNTIYF. DNA of the CDR3: TGTGCCAGCAGCGAGACAGGGGTGGCTGGAAACACCATATATTTT.

The chain couples TRBV7-2 to TRBJ2-5; no definite D call. This CDR3 is built from 13 residues. Looked up from germline, CDR1 is SGHTA and CDR2 is FQGNSA. Trimming took off 4 bases at V and 7 bases at J, with 13 bases between the two ends. This chain's CDR3 is CASSSGLYGTQYF. The CDR3 bases are TGTGCCAGCAGCTCCGGTCTGTATGGGACCCAGTACTTC.

The chain employs TRBV11-2 and TRBJ1-4; maybe TRBD1 (5 bases). V was shortened by 2 bases and J by 6 bases, with 13 bases between the two germline ends. Germline V CDR1 and CDR2: SGHAT, FQNNGV. The CDR3 has 15 amino acids. The CDR3 loop reads CASSLTGTDDEKLFF. Written as DNA, the CDR3 is TGTGCCAGCAGCTTAACCGGGACGGATGATGAAAAACTGTTTTTT.

V gene TRBV9 combines with J gene TRBJ2-1; D might be TRBD2 (7 bases). There are 16 residues in the CDR3. The germline V gene encodes CDR1 SGDLS and CDR2 YYNGEE. Trimming removed 4 bases at V and 6 bases at J, with 20 bases between. In DNA form, the CDR3 reads TGTGCCAGCAGCCCCATTAGTGGGGGGGCAGGCAATGAGCAGTTCTTC. Its protein is CASSPISGGAGNEQFF.

The chain combines TRBV7-2 with TRBJ1-1; D not resolved. V dropped 5 bases and J dropped 9 bases, with 16 bases sitting between them. The V gene's germline CDR1 is SGHTA and CDR2 FQGNSA. CDR3 length: 13 residues. The CDR3, as DNA: TGTGCCAGCAGCCTCGGTTTAGGGCAGCAAGCTTTCTTT. Translated, it gives CASSLGLGQQAFF.

This clone has a handful of counts. The chain has TRBV18 and TRBJ2-7; tentative D call: TRBD2 (6 bases). Per germline, CDR1 KGHSH and CDR2 LQKENI. The CDR3 sequence is 14 residues long. With 1 base removed from V and 5 bases from J, the gap between germline ends came to 12 bases. CDR3 sequence reads: CASSPQRVGDEQYF. For the CDR3, the DNA is TGTGCCAGCTCACCACAGCGGGTCGGGGACGAGCAGTACTTC.